A selection of T cell receptor beta chains follows, all from one sample in a study of graft-versus-host responses after intestinal transplantation. Generated by immunoSEQ multiplex PCR, the TCRdb table keeps only in-frame clones and is missing some. The sample shows about 24,000 clones, approximately 40% of them seen only once. The source material was alloreactive CD4+ T cells from a mixed lymphocyte reaction culture, sampled before intestinal transplant. The receptors originated from a human patient who received an intestinal transplant. The CDR3 runs from the conserved cysteine through the conserved F or W. D genes are given only for firm matches.

>.|TRBJ2-3|TRBV10-3
CASLDSRTSTDTQYF
>TRBD1|TRBJ1-2|TRBV10-3
CAIRLRGQGPNYGYTF
>TRBD2|TRBJ2-1|TRBV5-1
CASSLAGWTSSDEQFF
>TRBD1|TRBJ1-2|TRBV6-5
CASRSPGTGYGYTF
>TRBD2|TRBJ2-1|TRBV6-5
CASRTSGRNEQFF
>.|TRBJ2-7|TRBV18
CASSPANYEQYF
>TRBD2|TRBJ2-7|TRBV9
CASSLGLAGTYEQYF
>.|TRBJ2-1|TRBV10-3
CAIRGIMRTGNEQFF
>.|TRBJ1-1|TRBV27
CASSPRRRGPGTEAFF
>TRBD1|TRBJ1-2|TRBV27
CASSPKRGGGGYTF
>TRBD2|TRBJ2-2|TRBV4-3
CASSRGTSGGVNTGELFF
>.|TRBJ2-1|TRBV10-3
CAIGAGSYNEQFF
>.|TRBJ1-1|TRBV2
CASSAGFFSEAFF
>TRBD1|TRBJ2-5|TRBV2
CASRGTVVETQYF
>.|TRBJ1-5|TRBV30
CAWSSAGYTPYSNQPQHF
>TRBD1|TRBJ2-7|TRBV5-4
CASSPRGQAYEQYF
>TRBD2|TRBJ2-1|TRBV10-1
CATGLAGVDGGLHEQFF
>.|TRBJ2-7|TRBV7-2
CASSLAGPHYEQYF
>.|TRBJ2-3|TRBV4-2
CASSPALGPKGGDTQYF
>.|TRBJ2-1|TRBV11-2
CASSSVFRGEQFF
>TRBD2|TRBJ2-3|TRBV6-1
CASSLAGGPLTQYF
>TRBD2|TRBJ2-1|TRBV7-9
CASSFGLAGRNEQFF
>TRBD2|TRBJ2-7|TRBV19
CASSTSGRAYEQYF
>TRBD2|TRBJ2-2|TRBV11-3
CASSLVAGAGELFF
>.|TRBJ2-1|TRBV4-2
CASSQGLSLALEYNEQFF
>TRBD1|TRBJ1-2|TRBV7-2
CASAPMTGHSSYGYTF